These 3 T cell receptor beta chains came from one sample sequenced in a study of regulatory T cells in long-lasting Graves disease. Documented time point: persistent/refractory GD, antithyroid drugs over 5 years with positive TRAb. The TCR library was prepared using RNA isolated from PBMCs. Sequencing libraries for TCR beta were prepared with iRepertoire HTBI primers and Arm-PCR of CDR3 regions. TCRdb reanalysed the multiplex PCR reads using MiXCR and keeps one entry per CDR3 protein. Altogether around 400,000 distinct CDR3 sequences are present, 20% to 25% being singletons, with the ten largest covering around a quarter. The source material was peripheral blood mononuclear cells (PBMCs), sampled when the disease was refractory, from a patient treated with antithyroid drugs. These receptor sequences come from a woman in her 40s with Graves disease.

This chain links TRBV5-1 with TRBJ1-1; D is perhaps TRBD1 (6 bases). CDR3 length: 13 amino acids. Between the trimmed V and J ends, which lost 0 bases and 6 bases, there was a span of 9 bases. CDR1 and CDR2 (germline): SGHRS, YFSETQ. The CDR3 reads CASSLAGGPEAFF. Written as DNA, the CDR3 is TGCGCCAGCAGCTTGGCCGGGGGCCCTGAAGCTTTCTTT.

The V call is TRBV18, the J call TRBJ1-1; D is unresolved. The length of the CDR3 is 16 residues. Trimming shortened V by 3 bases and J by 10 bases, and 24 bases separated the two germline ends. Germline CDR1 KGHSH, CDR2 LQKENI. CDR3 nucleotides: TGTGCCAGCTCACCGACGCGACTCCGGAGGCGAACGGCAGCTTTCTTT. Its translation is CASSPTRLRRRTAAFF.

The CDR3 here is CASSLLNTIYF. In DNA, the CDR3 is TGTGCCAGCAGTTTGCTGAACACCATATATTTT. V gene TRBV12-3 or TRBV12-4 combines with J gene TRBJ1-3, with D uncertain. This CDR3 has 11 residues. The V end lost 3 bases, the J end lost 7 bases, and 4 bases lay between the germline ends.